This T cell receptor beta chain was sequenced during a study of T cells after yellow fever vaccination. There are 15 residues in the CDR3. Germline V lookup: CDR1 DFQATT, CDR2 SNEGSKA (reference sequence). The V gene lost 4 bases and the J gene lost 0 bases, with 13 bases spanning the gap. The study made its TCR cDNA through 5'RACE template switching. That step introduced a universal primer site along with UMIs. TCRdb ran MiXCR on the 5' RACE reads and lists one entry per CDR3 protein. The sample lists around 610,000 distinct CDR3 sequences, approximately 13% occurring once. With regard to this clonotype: Its antigen is unidentified.

General study results and limits: The study noted that FACS-sorted repertoires could contain abundant clonotypes contaminating from the bulk population. Detected again after the booster were most primary-vaccination clones, at 95% to 98% CD4 and roughly 88% CD8. The appearance of a small share of clonotypes in both CD4 and CD8 compartments was observed.

This clonotype was sampled from a man aged 25 to 40 who received the YFV17D yellow fever vaccine. This chain joins TRBV20-1 and TRBJ1-5, with D possibly matching TRBD1 (5 bases). Sample: PBMCs, taken on the day of the yellow fever booster vaccination. Here the CDR3 reads CSAIRGTDSNQPQHF. The CDR3 nucleotides read TGCAGTGCTATTCGTGGGACGGATAGCAATCAGCCCCAGCATTTT.